Presented here are 9 T cell receptor beta chains from one specimen sequenced in a study of radiotherapy plus CTLA-4 blockade in lung cancer. Assay: immunoSEQ multiplex PCR; the TCRdb copy retains only in-frame clones and omits some. The sample yields approximately 90,000 clones, about 80% seen once. The material sequenced was peripheral blood, taken from a patient treated with radiotherapy plus ipilimumab. These receptors were collected from a human donor with non-small cell lung cancer who had stable disease on radiotherapy plus ipilimumab.

The V call is TRBV7-2, the J call TRBJ2-3, with 10 positions matching TRBD2. The germline V gene encodes CDR1 SGHTA and CDR2 FQGNSA. The CDR3 length is 14 residues. The junction had 3 bases not matched to a gene; V was cut back by 5 bases and J by 4 bases. CDR3: CASSRGLASDTQYF. CDR3 bases: TGTGCCAGCAGCCGGGGACTAGCGTCAGATACGCAGTATTTT.

The chain uses TRBV10-3 and TRBJ2-3, with D tentatively TRBD2 (6 bases). V was pared by 6 bases and J by 7 bases, with 17 bases between. The germline V gene encodes CDR1 ENHRY and CDR2 SYGVKD. CDR3 length: 14 residues. The CDR3 bases are TGTGCCATCAGAACGGGGCCTAGCGTCAATACGCAGTATTTT. As protein: CAIRTGPSVNTQYF.

V gene TRBV28 combines with J gene TRBJ2-5; 7 bases are shared with TRBD1. V gave up 7 bases and J gave up 9 bases; unmatched junction bases: 11. The CDR3 runs to 13 residues. CDR1 is MDHEN and CDR2 is SYDVKM in the germline V gene. The CDR3 bases are TGTGCCAGCAACGTACAGGGGCGAGGGGCCCAGTACTTC. Its protein product is CASNVQGRGAQYF.

The genes are TRBV5-4 and TRBJ2-3; 9 nucleotides match TRBD1. CDR3 length equals 15 residues. Per the germline V gene, CDR1 is SGHNT and CDR2 is YYREEE (reference sequence). Unmatched junction bases numbered 3, after V lost 3 bases and J lost 1 base. This CDR3 reads CASSYRDRGTDTQYF. The CDR3 nucleotides are TGTGCCAGCAGCTACCGGGACAGGGGCACAGATACGCAGTATTTT.

The chain employs TRBV11-2 and TRBJ2-7, with TRBD1 as a possible D gene (6 bases). V was trimmed by 5 bases and J by 6 bases, leaving 11 bases between them. Germline lookup yields CDR1 SGHAT and CDR2 FQNNGV. This CDR3 has 12 residues. CDR3 amino acids: CASSETGSEQYF. The DNA for the CDR3 is TGTGCCAGCAGCGAAACAGGGTCCGAGCAGTACTTC.

This chain uses TRBV9 with TRBJ2-7; 8 positions match TRBD1. This CDR3 contains 12 residues. Trimming took 7 bases from V and 5 from J; bases not matched to a gene: 5. Germline V gene lookup returns CDR1 SGDLS and CDR2 YYNGEE. The CDR3 region is CASARTGNEQYF. DNA for the CDR3: TGTGCCAGCGCCCGGACAGGGAACGAGCAGTACTTC. The full variable domain, rest sourced from reference TRBV9 and TRBJ2-7, is DSGVTQTPKHLITATGQRVTLRCSPRSGDLSVYWYQQSLDQGLQFLIQYYNGEERAKGNILERFSAQQFPDLHSELNLSSLELGDSALYFCASARTGNEQYFGPGTRLTVT.

The V call is TRBV7-2, the J call TRBJ2-5; 7 nucleotides line up with TRBD1. The germline V gene has CDR1 SGHTA and CDR2 FQGNSA. V shed 5 bases and J 4 bases; nucleotides not matched to a gene: 10. CDR3 length: 15 amino acids. The CDR3 bases are TGTGCCAGCAGCCCCGGTAGGGGGCTTCGAGAGACCCAGTACTTC. This sequence encodes CASSPGRGLRETQYF.

This clone was picked up one time. V gene TRBV5-1 combines with J gene TRBJ2-1, with 9 bases identical to TRBD2. Per the germline V gene, CDR1 is SGHRS and CDR2 is YFSETQ. Trimming cost V 0 bases and J 3 bases; bases outside gene matches: 4. This CDR3 is 16 amino acids long. The CDR3 DNA follows: TGCGCCAGCAGCTTGGGCGGGAGGGTGATCTACAATGAGCAGTTCTTC. It yields the protein CASSLGGRVIYNEQFF.

This chain links TRBV7-3 with TRBJ1-6; 9 bases agree with TRBD1. The V gene's germline CDR1 is SGHTA and CDR2 FQGTGA. CDR3 length: 14 amino acids. After removal of 5 bases from V and 8 bases from J, the junction contained 4 bases not matched to a gene. DNA for the CDR3: TGTGCCAGCAGCGACGGACAGGGGTATTCACCCCTCCACTTT. Translating gives CASSDGQGYSPLHF.